These T cell receptor beta chains were read from a single sample in a study of control samples from healthy donors and cancer patients. Sequencing used immunoSEQ multiplex PCR; TCRdb keeps in-frame clones, though not all of them. The sample lists over 80,000 clones, 70% to 90% occurring once. The sequencing sample was made of blood. All receptors derive from a man younger than 45 in good health. The CDR3 runs from the conserved cysteine through the conserved F or W. A D gene is named only where the DNA matches it firmly. Clone size appears in some rows only: once, few, many, or a class for an expanded clone.

size,D,J,V,DNA,CDR3
-,-,TRBJ1-5,TRBV27,TGTGCCAGCAGTTTAGAGTTTCGGCAGCCCCAGCATTTT,CASSLEFRQPQHF
-,-,TRBJ1-5,TRBV28,TGTGCCAGCAGTTCCAGGGGTAGGGGCAATCAGCCCCAGCATTTT,CASSSRGRGNQPQHF
few,-,TRBJ2-2,TRBV5-1,TGCGCCAGCAGCCCTCACGGGCCCGGGGAGCTGTTTTTT,CASSPHGPGELFF
-,-,TRBJ1-1,TRBV5-1,TGCGCCAGCAGGGCTAGGCCCCCGAACACTGAAGCTTTCTTT,CASRARPPNTEAFF
-,-,TRBJ1-2,TRBV9,TGTGCCAGCAGCGTTACCGGGACACTCACGCCCTCTAACTATGGCTACACCTTC,CASSVTGTLTPSNYGYTF
-,TRBD1,TRBJ1-6,TRBV27,TGTGCCAGCAGTTTAGCCGGCAGGGGGGCCTATAATTCACCCCTCCACTTT,CASSLAGRGAYNSPLHF
-,TRBD1,TRBJ1-5,TRBV6-5,TGTGCCAGCAGCCATGGGACAGACTATCAGCCCCAGCATTTT,CASSHGTDYQPQHF
-,-,TRBJ1-1,TRBV9,TGTGCCAGCAGCGTAGTCAGGGCAGGCTCTGAAGCTTTCTTT,CASSVVRAGSEAFF
-,TRBD1,TRBJ1-5,TRBV5-6,TGTGCCAGCAGCTTGATAGGGGGCGGGAATCAGCCCCAGCATTTT,CASSLIGGGNQPQHF
-,-,TRBJ1-4,TRBV12-5,TGTGCTAGTGGTTTGGACCGGGACACCTCTTCGGAAAAACTGTTTTTT,CASGLDRDTSSEKLFF
-,-,TRBJ2-4,TRBV19,TGTGCCAGTAGTATACCCCAGGGGCCAATAGCCAAAAACATTCAGTACTTC,CASSIPQGPIAKNIQYF
-,-,TRBJ1-6,TRBV30,TGTGCCTGGAGTGGACAGTCACATTCACCCCTCCACTTT,CAWSGQSHSPLHF
-,-,TRBJ1-1,TRBV5-4,TGTGCCAGCAGCCCAGACAGGAGAAACACTGAAGCTTTCTTT,CASSPDRRNTEAFF
-,-,TRBJ2-5,TRBV5-1,TGCGCCAGCAGCCTACCCTCGATCCCCAAGACCCAGTACTTC,CASSLPSIPKTQYF
-,TRBD1,TRBJ1-6,TRBV9,TGTGCCAGCAGCGTAGGATCGGGACAGCTTAATTCACCCCTCCACTTT,CASSVGSGQLNSPLHF
-,-,TRBJ1-1,TRBV30,TGTGCCTGGTTCGACCGGGGGCAGAACACTGAAGCTTTCTTT,CAWFDRGQNTEAFF
-,-,TRBJ1-1,TRBV28,TGTGCCAGCAGTCTCCCCAGGGTTTTGAACACTGAAGCTTTCTTT,CASSLPRVLNTEAFF
-,-,TRBJ1-1,TRBV2,TGTGCCAGCATTAGTCCGGGCAGGGACACTGAAGCTTTCTTT,CASISPGRDTEAFF
-,-,TRBJ2-7,TRBV10-1,TGCGCCAGCAGTGAGAGGAGGCACGAGCAGTACTTC,CASSERRHEQYF
-,TRBD2,TRBJ2-1,TRBV29-1,TGCAGCGTCGAGGGACTAGCGGGGGGGAAATCAGGGAATGAGCAGTTCTTC,CSVEGLAGGKSGNEQFF
-,-,TRBJ2-5,TRBV5-5,TGTGCCAGCAGCTTGGGGGCCCAAGAGACCCAGTACTTC,CASSLGAQETQYF
few,-,TRBJ1-2,TRBV5-6,TGTGCCAGCAGCATCAGGGGAAGCGCTGGCTACACCTTC,CASSIRGSAGYTF
-,-,TRBJ1-5,TRBV6-6,TGTGCCAGCAGTTACGTTTCCCAGAGCAATCAGCCCCAGCATTTT,CASSYVSQSNQPQHF
once,-,TRBJ1-1,TRBV6-5,TGTGCCAGCAGGACTCGAGGATACACTGAAGCTTTCTTT,CASRTRGYTEAFF
-,TRBD1,TRBJ1-2,TRBV27,TGTGCCAGCAGTCGACAGGGGGCCAAGGGCTACACCTTC,CASSRQGAKGYTF
few,TRBD2,TRBJ2-7,TRBV18,TGTGCCAGCTCTGCGGGACTAGCGGGGACTGGCTACGAGCAGTACTTC,CASSAGLAGTGYEQYF
-,TRBD1,TRBJ2-2,TRBV7-2,TGTGCCAGCAGCTTACAGACAGGGTCGGTCACCGGGGAGCTGTTTTTT,CASSLQTGSVTGELFF
-,-,TRBJ1-2,TRBV25-1,TGTGCCAGCAGTGAAACGGACGGTAACTATGGCTACACCTTC,CASSETDGNYGYTF
-,-,TRBJ2-2,TRBV6-6,TGTGCCAGCAGTTACCTCGGGGGATACACCGGGGAGCTGTTTTTT,CASSYLGGYTGELFF
-,-,TRBJ1-1,TRBV2,TGTGCCAGCAGTGAATGGGGAAGGAGGCCTGAAGCTTTCTTT,CASSEWGRRPEAFF
-,-,TRBJ2-6,TRBV5-5,TGTGCCAGCAGCTTGGTCGCCAGGGCTGGGGCCAACGTCCTGACTTTC,CASSLVARAGANVLTF
-,-,TRBJ2-2,TRBV9,TGTGCCAGCAGCGTAGCGGGTTCTCCGAACACCGGGGAGCTGTTTTTT,CASSVAGSPNTGELFF
few,-,TRBJ1-1,TRBV15,TGTGCCACCAGCAGAGGTCAGGGGTCCATGAACACTGAAGCTTTCTTT,CATSRGQGSMNTEAFF
-,-,TRBJ1-2,TRBV28,TGTGCCAGCAGTGGCTCCGACAGAAACTATGGCTACACCTTC,CASSGSDRNYGYTF
-,-,TRBJ1-1,TRBV19,TGTGCCAGTAGTAGACAGGCAGAAGCTTTCTTT,CASSRQAEAFF
-,-,TRBJ1-3,TRBV14,TGTGCCAGCAGCCAACAGAGAACGGGAAACACCATATATTTT,CASSQQRTGNTIYF
-,TRBD1,TRBJ1-3,TRBV5-1,TGCGCCAGCAGCCTCGACAGGGGGCGAGACACCATATATTTT,CASSLDRGRDTIYF
-,-,TRBJ1-6,TRBV5-8,TGTGCCAGCAGCTTGGATCAGCTTAATTCACCCCTCCACTTT,CASSLDQLNSPLHF
-,-,TRBJ1-4,TRBV12-3/TRBV12-4,TGTGCCAGCAGTTTTGGAGAAAAACTGTTTTTT,CASSFGEKLFF
-,-,TRBJ1-5,TRBV6-5,TGTGCCAGCAGCTACGGGAGTAGCAATCAGCCCCAGCATTTT,CASSYGSSNQPQHF
once,-,TRBJ1-5,TRBV3-1/TRBV3-2,TGTGCCAGCAGCCAAGGGCATTCTAGCAATCAGCCCCAGCATTTT,CASSQGHSSNQPQHF
-,-,TRBJ1-6,TRBV6-6,TGTGCCAGTTACCAGGGTTCCTATAATTCACCCCTCCACTTT,CASYQGSYNSPLHF
once,-,TRBJ1-2,TRBV6-5,TGTGCCAGCAGTCACCGTTCAGGGAACTATGGCTACACCTTC,CASSHRSGNYGYTF
once,-,TRBJ1-3,TRBV29-1,TGCAGCGTTGAAGATCCCCCAGGCGGAAACACCATATATTTT,CSVEDPPGGNTIYF
-,-,TRBJ1-1,TRBV28,TGTGCCAGCAGTCTCACAGGGCGGGCTTTCTTT,CASSLTGRAFF
-,-,TRBJ1-6,TRBV30,TGTGCCTGGAGTGTACCTTCGGGCTGGTACTCACCCCTCCACTTT,CAWSVPSGWYSPLHF
-,-,TRBJ1-2,TRBV2,TGTGCCAGCAGTGAGAAGGACGGTCCATATGGCTACACCTTC,CASSEKDGPYGYTF
-,-,TRBJ1-1,TRBV10-2,TGCGCCAGCAGTGAGTCGCGGCCAGGGAGGTCTTTCTTT,CASSESRPGRSFF
-,TRBD1,TRBJ1-2,TRBV3-1/TRBV3-2,TGTGCCAGCAGCCCTCCGGGACAGGGGGCGCGTGGCTACACCTTC,CASSPPGQGARGYTF
-,-,TRBJ2-3,TRBV6-1,TGTGCCAGCAGTAGGGACTCTAAGGTAGATACGCAGTATTTT,CASSRDSKVDTQYF
-,-,TRBJ1-2,TRBV3-1/TRBV3-2,TGTGCCAGCACCTCCCGGGGGGGGCTAGGTGGCTACACCTTC,CASTSRGGLGGYTF
-,-,TRBJ1-2,TRBV19,TGTGCCAGTAGTATAATCGGTGTAAGGGATGGCTACACCTTC,CASSIIGVRDGYTF